This T cell receptor (beta chain) appears in the sequencing data of a study of blood T cell repertoires in COVID-19. About the research overall: COVID-19 samples collected from the United States, Italy and Spain covered acute and convalescent phases. The cDNA or gDNA used as material had been derived from T cells, B-cell-depleted T cells, or PBMCs.

In the authors' methods: Cell counts per sample came from amplifying reference gene primers. This table comes from immunoSEQ multiplex PCR, and its TCRdb copy is limited to in-frame clones, with some not included. V and J calls and clone size come straight from that table; D and trimming were deduced from the DNA. The sample records about 150,000 clones, 88% being singletons. The CDR3 has 15 residues. CDR1 and CDR2 from the germline V gene are MNHEY and SVGAGI. V shed 6 bases and J shed 4 bases, with 16 bases lying between them. This TCR derives from a man aged 60 to 69 with active or convalescent COVID-19. Sequenced input: peripheral blood. The chain is built from TRBV6-5 and TRBJ2-1, with TRBD1 as a possible D gene (7 bases). CDR3: CASRIRDSGYNEQFF. The CDR3 nucleotides are TGTGCCAGCAGGATCCGGGACAGCGGGTACAATGAGCAGTTCTTC.